Below are 10 T cell receptor beta chains sequenced from a single sample in a study of blood T cell repertoires in COVID-19. TCRdb keeps only in-frame clones here, not all; method: immunoSEQ multiplex PCR. The sample has approximately 100,000 clones; about four fifths are singletons. Material for sequencing was peripheral blood. The receptor source for this set is a woman aged 60 to 75 with acute or convalescent COVID-19.

The chain links TRBV21-1 to TRBJ2-7; the D call in the table, TRBD1, was not verified against the DNA. TRBV21-1 is given as a pseudogene. The CDR3 is made up of 16 amino acids. The CDR3 DNA sequence: TGTGCCAGCAGCAAGACAGGGGTCCTCATTCCCTACGAGCAGTACTTC. This sequence encodes CASSKTGVLIPYEQYF.

The chain links TRBV28 to TRBJ2-1; D is perhaps TRBD1 (5 bases). Trimming removed 5 bases at V and 10 bases at J, with 12 bases between. The CDR3 consists of 12 residues. The germline CDR1 and CDR2 sequences are MDHEN and SYDVKM. CDR3 DNA sequence: TGTGCCAGCAGTCAGCTAGACAGAGAGCAGTTCTTC. This sequence encodes CASSQLDREQFF.

This chain connects TRBV2 to TRBJ1-2; D gene unclear. The CDR3 spans 13 residues. Trimming shortened V by 0 bases and J by 2 bases, and 4 bases separated the two germline ends. Germline V gene data show CDR1 as SNHLY and CDR2 as FYNNEI. The DNA for the CDR3 is TGTGCCAGCAGTGAAGCCAGGAACTATGGCTACACCTTC. Amino acid sequence: CASSEARNYGYTF.

This chain links TRBV6-1 with TRBJ1-6; no reliable D call. V lost 0 bases and J lost 4, with 7 bases in between. The CDR3 has 15 amino acids. CDR1 MNHNS and CDR2 SASEGT come from the germline V gene. The CDR3 nucleotides are TGTGCCAGCAGTGAAGCTTCCGGTTATAATTCACCCCTCCACTTT. Amino acids: CASSEASGYNSPLHF.

The gene calls are TRBV4-2 and TRBJ1-4, with TRBD1 as a possible D gene (5 bases). Germline-derived CDR1 and CDR2 are LGHNA and YNFKEQ. V was clipped by 5 bases and J by 4 bases, with 14 bases between them. The CDR3 length is 15 residues. The CDR3 loop is CASSARTGNNEKLFF. The CDR3 coding sequence is TGTGCCAGCAGCGCAAGAACAGGAAATAATGAAAAACTGTTTTTT.

The J gene is TRBJ2-1, the V gene TRBV12-5; the D gene is possibly TRBD2 (6 bases). The germline CDR1 and CDR2 sequences are LGHNT and FRNRAP. Trimming removed 5 bases from V and 5 bases from J, with 19 bases in between. This CDR3 has 16 amino acids. The CDR3 sequence is CASGASLAGFDNEQFF. The CDR3 region has the DNA TGTGCTAGTGGTGCCTCCCTGGCGGGGTTCGACAATGAGCAGTTCTTC.

V gene TRBV3-1 (or the pseudogene TRBV3-2) combines with J gene TRBJ2-1; TRBD2 is a possible D gene (7 bases). Germline V gene sequence: CDR1 LGHDT, CDR2 YNNKEL (reference sequence). V was cut by 4 bases and J by 3 bases, with 13 bases left in between. The CDR3 extends over 15 amino acids. The CDR3 loop reads CASSPSGDYYNEQFF. The CDR3 DNA follows: TGTGCCAGCAGCCCCTCAGGGGACTACTACAATGAGCAGTTCTTC.

This sequence joins TRBV6-6 and TRBJ1-3, with D hard to call. Per the germline V gene, CDR1 is MNHNY and CDR2 is SVGAGI (reference sequence). The CDR3 has 14 residues. The CDR3 nucleotides are TGTGCAACGGGCGGGCCGGTTGGAGGAAACACCATATATTTT. It yields the protein CATGGPVGGNTIYF.

This clone was seen once. The V gene is TRBV3-1 (or the pseudogene TRBV3-2), the J gene TRBJ1-1, with D hard to call. The ends were cut back, 0 bases at V and 6 bases at J, with 11 bases in the middle. CDR3 size: 14 residues. Germline loops: CDR1 LGHDT, CDR2 YNNKEL (reference sequence). This CDR3 reads CASSQEGVYAEAFF. As DNA, the CDR3 is TGTGCCAGCAGCCAAGAGGGAGTATATGCTGAAGCTTTCTTT.

The chain carries TRBV7-3 and TRBJ2-1; possible D gene TRBD1, 5 bases. This CDR3 is built from 13 residues. V was pared by 5 bases and J by 4 bases, with 9 bases between. Germline loops: CDR1 SGHTA, CDR2 FQGTGA. The CDR3 sequence is CASSIDRYNEQFF. The CDR3 DNA sequence: TGTGCCAGCAGCATTGACAGATACAATGAGCAGTTCTTC.